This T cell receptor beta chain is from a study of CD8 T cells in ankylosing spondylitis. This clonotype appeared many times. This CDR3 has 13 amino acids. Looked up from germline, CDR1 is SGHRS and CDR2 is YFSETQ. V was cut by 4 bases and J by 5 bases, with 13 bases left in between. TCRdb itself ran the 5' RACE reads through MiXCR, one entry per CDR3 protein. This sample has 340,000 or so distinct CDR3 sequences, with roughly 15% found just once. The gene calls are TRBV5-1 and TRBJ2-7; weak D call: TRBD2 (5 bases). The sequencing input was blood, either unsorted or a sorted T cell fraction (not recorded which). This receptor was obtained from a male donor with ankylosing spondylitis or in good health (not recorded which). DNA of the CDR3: TGCGCCAGCAGCCCCGGATCGACTAACGAGCAGTACTTC. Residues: CASSPGSTNEQYF.